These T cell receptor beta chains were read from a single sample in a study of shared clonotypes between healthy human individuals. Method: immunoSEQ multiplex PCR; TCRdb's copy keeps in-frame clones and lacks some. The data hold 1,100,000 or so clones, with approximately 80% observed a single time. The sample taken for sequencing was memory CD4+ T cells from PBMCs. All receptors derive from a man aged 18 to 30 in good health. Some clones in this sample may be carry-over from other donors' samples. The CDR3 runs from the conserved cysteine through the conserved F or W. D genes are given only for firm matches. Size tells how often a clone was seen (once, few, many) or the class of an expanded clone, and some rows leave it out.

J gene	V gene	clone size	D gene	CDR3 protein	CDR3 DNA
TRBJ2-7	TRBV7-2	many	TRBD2	CASSLGLAGVQEQYF	TGTGCCAGCAGCTTAGGACTAGCGGGAGTTCAAGAGCAGTACTTC
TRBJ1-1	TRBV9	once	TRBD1	CASSTRQGGIDTEAFF	TGTGCCAGCAGCACGCGACAGGGAGGGATAGACACTGAAGCTTTCTTT
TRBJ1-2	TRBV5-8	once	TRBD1	CASSQGAVYGYTF	TGTGCCAGCAGCCAGGGGGCGGTCTATGGCTACACCTTC
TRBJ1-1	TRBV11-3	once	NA	CASSLDRQFTEAFF	TGTGCCAGCAGCTTAGATAGGCAGTTCACTGAAGCTTTCTTT
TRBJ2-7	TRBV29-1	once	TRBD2	CSVESGTPCEQYF	TGCAGCGTTGAAAGCGGGACCCCATGCGAGCAGTACTTC
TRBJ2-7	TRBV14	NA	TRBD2	CASREGAREGEQYF	TGTGCCAGCAGAGAAGGGGCCAGGGAGGGCGAGCAGTACTTC
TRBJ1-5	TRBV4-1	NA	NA	CASSQGMGVQGPQHF	TGCGCCAGCAGCCAAGGAATGGGGGTTCAGGGGCCCCAGCATTTT
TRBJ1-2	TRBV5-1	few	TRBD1	CASRAQEGQGAVAF	TGCGCCAGCAGGGCGCAAGAGGGACAGGGGGCTGTGGCCTTC
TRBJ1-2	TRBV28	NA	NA	CASSFESLYGYTF	TGTGCCAGCAGTTTTGAAAGCCTCTATGGCTACACCTTC
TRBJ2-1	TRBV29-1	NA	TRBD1	CSAHRGTGLYNEQFF	TGCAGCGCCCACCGCGGGACAGGGCTCTACAATGAGCAGTTCTTC
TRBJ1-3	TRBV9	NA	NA	CASSSPGPGNTIYF	TGTGCCAGCAGCAGTCCTGGACCTGGAAACACCATATATTTT
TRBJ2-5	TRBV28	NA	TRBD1	CASSPGQGRGQGAETQYF	TGTGCCAGCAGTCCGGGACAGGGGAGAGGGCAGGGGGCAGAGACCCAGTACTTC
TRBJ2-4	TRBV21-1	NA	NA	CASSKMVIFPYF	TGTGCCAGCAGCAAAATGGTTATCTTTCCGTACTTC
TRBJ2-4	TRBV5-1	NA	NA	CASSSGPGGKAKNIQYF	TGCGCCAGCAGCTCCGGCCCAGGGGGGAAAGCCAAAAACATTCAGTACTTC
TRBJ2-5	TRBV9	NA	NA	CASSPVVGETQYF	TGTGCCAGCAGCCCGGTTGTGGGAGAGACCCAGTACTTC
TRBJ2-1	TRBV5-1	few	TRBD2	CASSPGLLGGDEQFF	TGCGCCAGCAGCCCGGGACTACTGGGTGGCGATGAGCAGTTCTTC
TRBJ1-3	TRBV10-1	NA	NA	CASSRRAVSGNTIYF	TGCGCCAGCAGTCGGAGGGCAGTCTCTGGAAACACCATATATTTT
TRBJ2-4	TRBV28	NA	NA	CASSLGGTKNIQYF	TGTGCCAGCAGTTTGGGGGGAACCAAAAACATTCAGTACTTC
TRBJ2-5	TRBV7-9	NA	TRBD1	CASSTRQGVLEETQYF	TGTGCCAGCAGCACGCGACAGGGGGTCTTGGAAGAGACCCAGTACTTC
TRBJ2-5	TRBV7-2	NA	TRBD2	CASSLGRLGREGRETQYF	TGTGCCAGCAGCTTAGGTAGGTTGGGGCGGGAGGGTAGAGAGACCCAGTACTTC
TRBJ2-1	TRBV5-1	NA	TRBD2	CASSLDPSGSGNEQFF	TGCGCCAGCAGCTTGGACCCTAGCGGGAGTGGGAATGAGCAGTTCTTC
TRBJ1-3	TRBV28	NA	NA	CASSITGYGNTIYF	TGTGCCAGCAGCATTACAGGGTATGGAAACACCATATATTTT
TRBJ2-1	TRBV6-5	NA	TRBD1	CASTMTGSYNEQFF	TGTGCCAGCACGATGACAGGGAGCTACAATGAGCAGTTCTTC
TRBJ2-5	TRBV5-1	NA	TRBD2	CASSLGSGIKTQYF	TGCGCCAGCAGCTTGGGTAGCGGGATAAAGACCCAGTACTTC
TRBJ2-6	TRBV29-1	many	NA	CSVTMGGANVLTF	TGCAGCGTCACCATGGGTGGGGCCAACGTCCTGACTTTC
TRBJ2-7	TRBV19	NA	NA	CASSTDGGPYEQYF	TGTGCCAGTAGTACTGACGGGGGCCCCTACGAGCAGTACTTC
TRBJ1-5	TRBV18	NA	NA	CASSLRPPSEPQHF	TGTGCCAGCTCACTACGGCCCCCTTCGGAGCCCCAGCATTTT
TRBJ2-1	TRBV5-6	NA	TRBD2	CASSYRTSGAYNEQFF	TGTGCCAGCAGCTACCGGACTAGCGGGGCCTACAATGAGCAGTTCTTC
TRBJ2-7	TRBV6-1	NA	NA	CASSAGPNYEQYF	TGTGCCAGCAGTGCCGGACCGAACTACGAGCAGTACTTC
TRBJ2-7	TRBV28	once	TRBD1	CASSWGTVAYEQYF	TGTGCCAGCAGCTGGGGGACAGTAGCCTACGAGCAGTACTTC
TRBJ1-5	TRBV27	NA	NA	CASSLFSRGGDQPQHF	TGTGCCAGCAGTTTATTCAGCAGGGGAGGGGACCAGCCCCAGCATTTT
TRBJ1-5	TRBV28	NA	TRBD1	CASSPRTGGSNQPQHF	TGTGCCAGCAGCCCGCGGACAGGAGGGAGCAATCAGCCCCAGCATTTT
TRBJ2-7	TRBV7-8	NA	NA	CASSPVVSAISYEQYF	TGTGCCAGCAGCCCGGTGGTTAGCGCTATCTCCTACGAGCAGTACTTC
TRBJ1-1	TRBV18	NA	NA	CASSNTGLDTEAFF	TGTGCCAGCTCGAACACAGGGCTGGACACTGAAGCTTTCTTT
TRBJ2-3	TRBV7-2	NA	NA	CASSLQRDLNTQYF	TGTGCCAGCAGCCTACAACGGGACCTAAATACGCAGTATTTT
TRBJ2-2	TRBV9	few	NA	CASSPRLKGTGELFF	TGTGCCAGCAGCCCCCGATTAAAGGGCACCGGGGAGCTGTTTTTT
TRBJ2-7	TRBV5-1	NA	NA	CASSLGSFPSEQYF	TGCGCCAGCAGCTTAGGCAGCTTCCCCTCCGAGCAGTACTTC
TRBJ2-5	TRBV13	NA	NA	CASSLLGGAETQYF	TGTGCCAGCAGCCTCCTTGGGGGGGCGGAGACCCAGTACTTC
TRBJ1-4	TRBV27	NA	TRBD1	CASSSGQGAYEKLFF	TGTGCCAGCAGTTCGGGACAGGGGGCGTATGAAAAACTGTTTTTT
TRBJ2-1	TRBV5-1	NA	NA	CASSFQGPSNEQFF	TGCGCCAGCAGCTTTCAGGGCCCGTCAAATGAGCAGTTCTTC
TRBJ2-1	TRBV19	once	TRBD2	CASTKWGGRANEQFF	TGTGCCAGTACCAAATGGGGCGGGAGGGCCAATGAGCAGTTCTTC
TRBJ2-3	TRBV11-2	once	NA	CASSLGGLISTDTQYF	TGTGCCAGCAGCTTAGGAGGGCTAATTAGCACAGATACGCAGTATTTT
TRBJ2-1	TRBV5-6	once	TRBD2	CASDQLAGESGEQFF	TGTGCCAGCGACCAACTAGCGGGAGAAAGTGGTGAGCAGTTCTTC
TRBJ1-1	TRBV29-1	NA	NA	CSVESRAATEAFF	TGCAGCGTTGAAAGCAGGGCGGCCACTGAAGCTTTCTTT
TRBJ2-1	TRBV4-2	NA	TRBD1	CASSQELQGWGNEQFF	TGTGCCAGCAGCCAAGAATTACAGGGGTGGGGCAATGAGCAGTTCTTC
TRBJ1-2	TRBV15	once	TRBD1	CATSRSGTGNYGYTF	TGTGCCACCAGCCGCTCCGGGACAGGCAACTATGGCTACACCTTC
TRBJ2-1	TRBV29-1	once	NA	CSVAETYNEQFF	TGCAGCGTCGCCGAAACCTACAATGAGCAGTTCTTC
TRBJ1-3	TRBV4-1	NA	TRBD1	CASSQGLRTGGRNTIYF	TGCGCCAGCAGCCAAGGGCTCCGAACAGGGGGGAGAAACACCATATATTTT
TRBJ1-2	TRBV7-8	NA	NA	CASSSDRNLNRGYTF	TGTGCCAGCAGCTCAGACCGTAATCTTAATCGGGGCTACACCTTC
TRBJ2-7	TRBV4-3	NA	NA	CASSRGRNYEQYF	TGCGCCAGCAGCCGGGGCAGAAACTACGAGCAGTACTTC
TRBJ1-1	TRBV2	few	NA	CASSVEDDYTEAFF	TGTGCCAGCAGTGTAGAGGACGATTACACTGAAGCTTTCTTT
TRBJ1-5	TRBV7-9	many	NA	CASSPRGAEPQHF	TGTGCCAGCAGCCCGCGGGGCGCGGAGCCCCAGCATTTT
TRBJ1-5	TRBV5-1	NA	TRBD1	CASSPGQGNQPQHF	TGCGCCAGCAGCCCCGGACAGGGTAATCAGCCCCAGCATTTT
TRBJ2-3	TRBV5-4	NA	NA	CASSSLELRSTDTQYF	TGTGCCAGCAGCTCACTGGAATTAAGATCCACAGATACGCAGTATTTT
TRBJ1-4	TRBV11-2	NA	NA	CASSQTTNEKLFF	TGTGCCAGCAGCCAAACAACTAATGAAAAACTGTTTTTT